This TCR beta chain derives from a study of shared clonotypes between healthy human individuals. Overall study findings and caveats: Memory subsets generally showed lower estimated richness than naive subsets. The generation probabilities recorded for non-shared clonotypes fell below those of clonotypes shared by all four donors.

Remarks on this clone: Its target is unknown.

Original data processing: Filtering of immunoSEQ junctional sequences could not match full-length read filtering. Sequenced by immunoSEQ multiplex PCR; TCRdb stores in-frame clones only, minus some. That table supplies the V and J calls and clone size; D and trimming were determined from the DNA. The data hold about 590,000 clones, with around 95% observed a single time. It was CD45RO-negative cells, positively selected for CCR7, that made up naive CD8 cells, with terminally differentiated effector memory CD45RA+ cells excluded. V lost 7 bases and J lost 4; bases outside the gene matches: 9. The CDR3 runs 16 residues. Per germline, CDR1 LNHDA and CDR2 SQIVND (reference sequence).

The receptor comes from a woman in her twenties or thirties in good health. The sample comprised naive CD8+ T cells sorted from blood. V and J are TRBV19 and TRBJ2-7; 14 bases are a match to TRBD2. The CDR3 loop reads CASTLGTSGREYEQYF. In DNA, the CDR3 is TGTGCCAGTACCCTCGGGACTAGCGGGAGAGAGTACGAGCAGTACTTC.